This T cell receptor (beta chain) was observed in a study of T cells in Graves' hyperthyroidism and ophthalmopathy. The study, taken as a whole, reports: Most thyroid-expanded clonotypes above 0.001 were also found in blood.

There are a few counts of this clonotype. Its specificity is unknown. Amplification yielded TCR beta CDR3 regions, with RNA transcripts as the source. When the TCR CDR3 underwent first-round RT-PCR, the HTBI primer set was used. TCRdb analysed the multiplex PCR reads with MiXCR anew, one entry per CDR3 protein. The profile shows around 530,000 distinct CDR3 sequences, more than 15% of them singletons. At least 3 on the Clinical Activity Score was recorded for ophthalmopathy patients, who also had NOSPECS grade at least 4 and duration under 3 months. Patients were excluded because of uncontrolled infection, other autoimmune disease, pregnancy or lactation. Clinical symptoms, serum thyroxine and TRAb, thyroid ultrasound and orbital computed tomography were used for the diagnoses. CDR1 is LNHNV, CDR2 YYDKDF, per germline (reference sequence). The CDR3 runs 16 residues. V dropped 1 base and J dropped 0; count of bases not matched to a gene: 0.

The sample comprised blood. The chain uses TRBV15 and TRBJ2-2; TRBD1 agrees at 9 bases. The TCR originated in a woman younger than 35 with Graves' ophthalmopathy. The CDR3 DNA reads TGTGCCACCAGCAGAGGGGACAGGGCGAACACCGGGGAGCTGTTTTTT. This translates into CATSRGDRANTGELFF.